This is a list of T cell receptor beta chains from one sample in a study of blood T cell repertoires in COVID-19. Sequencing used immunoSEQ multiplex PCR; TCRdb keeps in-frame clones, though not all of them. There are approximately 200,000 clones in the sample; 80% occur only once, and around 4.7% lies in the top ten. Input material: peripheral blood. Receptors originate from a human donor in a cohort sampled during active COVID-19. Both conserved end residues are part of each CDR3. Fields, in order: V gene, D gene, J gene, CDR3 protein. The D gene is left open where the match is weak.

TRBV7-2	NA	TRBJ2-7	CASSLILESNEQYF
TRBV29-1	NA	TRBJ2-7	CSVGVIGTLSSYEQYF
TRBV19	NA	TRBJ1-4	CASSLVPNEKLFF
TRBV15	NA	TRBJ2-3	CATSRDGLATDTQYF
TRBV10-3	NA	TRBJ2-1	CAIKGEGRNEQFF
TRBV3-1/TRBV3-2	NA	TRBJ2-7	CASSQDHRAVMNVEQYF
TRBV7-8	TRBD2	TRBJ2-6	CASSSTTGLAGNSGANVLTF
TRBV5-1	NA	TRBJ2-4	CASSLAGDPGKNIQYF
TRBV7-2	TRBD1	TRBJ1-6	CASSSRDSPANSPLHF
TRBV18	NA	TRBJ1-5	CASSGDNQPQHF
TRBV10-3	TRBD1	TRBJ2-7	CATTDRALSYEQYF
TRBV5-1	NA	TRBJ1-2	CASSQSDRVYTF
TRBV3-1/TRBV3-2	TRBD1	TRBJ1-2	CASSRTTGSYGYTF
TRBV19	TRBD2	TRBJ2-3	CASRAVASGSRDTQYF
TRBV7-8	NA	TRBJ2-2	CASSHGTLTGELFF
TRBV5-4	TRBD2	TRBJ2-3	CASSLSSGLTDTQYF
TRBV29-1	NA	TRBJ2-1	CSVEYRAFSYNEQFF
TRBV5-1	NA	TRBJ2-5	CASSFSRERAETQYF
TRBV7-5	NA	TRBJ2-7	CARSPGTDRYEQYF
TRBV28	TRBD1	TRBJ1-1	CASTNRGGTEAFF
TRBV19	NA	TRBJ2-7	CASSIGGISYEQYF
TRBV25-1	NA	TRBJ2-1	CASRYRVNEQFF
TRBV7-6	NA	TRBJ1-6	CASSPRGDSPLHF
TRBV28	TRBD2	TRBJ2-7	CASRNGLASSYEQYF
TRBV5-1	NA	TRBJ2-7	CASSLEGEGQYF
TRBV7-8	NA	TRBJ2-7	CASSHRVPIEQYF
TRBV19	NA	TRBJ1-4	CASSTGTANEKLFF
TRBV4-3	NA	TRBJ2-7	CASSQAWDLSYEQYF
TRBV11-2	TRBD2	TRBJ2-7	CASSKGLAASSYEQYF